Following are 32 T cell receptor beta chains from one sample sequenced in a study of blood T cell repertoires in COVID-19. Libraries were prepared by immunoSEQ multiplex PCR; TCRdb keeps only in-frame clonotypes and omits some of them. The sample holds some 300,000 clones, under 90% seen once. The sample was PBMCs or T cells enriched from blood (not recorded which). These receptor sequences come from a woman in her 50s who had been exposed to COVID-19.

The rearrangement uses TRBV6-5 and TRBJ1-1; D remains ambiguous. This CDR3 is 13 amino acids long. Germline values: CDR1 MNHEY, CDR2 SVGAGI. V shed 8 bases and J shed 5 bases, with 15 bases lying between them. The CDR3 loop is CASRPTRGTEAFF. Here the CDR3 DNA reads TGTGCCAGCCGACCGACCCGAGGGACTGAAGCTTTCTTT.

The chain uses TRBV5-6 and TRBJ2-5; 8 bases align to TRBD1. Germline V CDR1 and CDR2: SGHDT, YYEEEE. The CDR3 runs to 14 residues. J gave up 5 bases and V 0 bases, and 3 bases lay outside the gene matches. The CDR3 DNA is TGTGCCAGCAGCTTGGCAGGGGGCCTGGAGACCCAGTACTTC. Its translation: CASSLAGGLETQYF.

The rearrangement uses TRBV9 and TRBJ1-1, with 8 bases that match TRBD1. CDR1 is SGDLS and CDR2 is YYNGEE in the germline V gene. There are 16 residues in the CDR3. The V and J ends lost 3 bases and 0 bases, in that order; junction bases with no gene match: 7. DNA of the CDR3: TGTGCCAGCAGCGCCACCCGGGACAGGCTGAACACTGAAGCTTTCTTT. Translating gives CASSATRDRLNTEAFF.

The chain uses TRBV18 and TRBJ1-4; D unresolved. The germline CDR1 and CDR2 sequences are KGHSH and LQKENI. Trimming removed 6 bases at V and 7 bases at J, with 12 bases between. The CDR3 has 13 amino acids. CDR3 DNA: TGTGCCAGCTCTCGGGAGGGAGGTGAAAAACTGTTTTTT. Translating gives CASSREGGEKLFF.

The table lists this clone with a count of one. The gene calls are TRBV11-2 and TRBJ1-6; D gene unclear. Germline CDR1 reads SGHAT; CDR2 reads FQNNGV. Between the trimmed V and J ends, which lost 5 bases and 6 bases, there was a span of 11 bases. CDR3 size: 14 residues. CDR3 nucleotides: TGTGCCAGCAGCGTTGTCCTGTTTAATTCACCCCTCCACTTT. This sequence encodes CASSVVLFNSPLHF.

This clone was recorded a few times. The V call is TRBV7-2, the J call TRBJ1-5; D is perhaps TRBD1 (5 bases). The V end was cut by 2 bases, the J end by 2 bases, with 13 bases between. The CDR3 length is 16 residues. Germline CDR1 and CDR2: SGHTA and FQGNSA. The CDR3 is CASSLNGQGGNQPQHF. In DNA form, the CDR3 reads TGTGCCAGCAGCTTAAACGGCCAGGGTGGCAATCAGCCCCAGCATTTT.

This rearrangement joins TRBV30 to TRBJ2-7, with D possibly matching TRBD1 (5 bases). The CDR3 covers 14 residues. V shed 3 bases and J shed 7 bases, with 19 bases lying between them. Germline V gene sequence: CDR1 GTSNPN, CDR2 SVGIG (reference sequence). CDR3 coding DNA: TGTGCCTGGAGCAACGAGGCCAGGGCAGGGGAGCAGTACTTC. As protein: CAWSNEARAGEQYF.

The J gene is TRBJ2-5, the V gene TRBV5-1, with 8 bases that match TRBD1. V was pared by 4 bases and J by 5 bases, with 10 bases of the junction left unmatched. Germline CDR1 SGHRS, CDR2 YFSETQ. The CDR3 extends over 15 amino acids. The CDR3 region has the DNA TGCGCCAGCAGCCCACAGGGGGGTTTTGGTGAGACCCAGTACTTC. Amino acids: CASSPQGGFGETQYF.

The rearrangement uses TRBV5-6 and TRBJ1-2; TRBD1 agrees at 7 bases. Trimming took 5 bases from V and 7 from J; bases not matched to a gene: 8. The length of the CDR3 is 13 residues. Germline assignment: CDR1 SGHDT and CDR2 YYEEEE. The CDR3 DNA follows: TGTGCCAGCAGGTCTGACAGGGCTAGTGGCTACACCTTC. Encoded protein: CASRSDRASGYTF.

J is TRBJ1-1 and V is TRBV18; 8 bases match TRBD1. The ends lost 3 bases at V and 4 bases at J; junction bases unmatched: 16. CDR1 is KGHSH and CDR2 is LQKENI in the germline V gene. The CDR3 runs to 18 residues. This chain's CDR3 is CASSPFTGGGGLATEAFF. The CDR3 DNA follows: TGTGCCAGCTCACCGTTTACAGGGGGAGGCGGTTTAGCCACTGAAGCTTTCTTT.

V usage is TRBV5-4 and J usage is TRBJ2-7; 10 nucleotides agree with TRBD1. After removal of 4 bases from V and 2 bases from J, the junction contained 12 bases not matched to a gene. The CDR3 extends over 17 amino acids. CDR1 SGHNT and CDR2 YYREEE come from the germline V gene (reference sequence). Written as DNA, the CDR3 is TGTGCCAGCAGCACGGCCCGGGACAGGGGCGGCCCCTACGAGCAGTACTTC. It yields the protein CASSTARDRGGPYEQYF.

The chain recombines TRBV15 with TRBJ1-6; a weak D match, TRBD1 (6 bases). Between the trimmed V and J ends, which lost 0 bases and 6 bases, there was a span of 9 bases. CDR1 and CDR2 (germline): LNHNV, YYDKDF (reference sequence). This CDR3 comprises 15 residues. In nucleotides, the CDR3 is TGTGCCACCAGCAGAGATAGGGGGGGTAATTCACCCCTCCACTTT. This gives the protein CATSRDRGGNSPLHF. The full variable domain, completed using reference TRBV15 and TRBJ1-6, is DAMVIQNPRYQVTQFGKPVTLSCSQTLNHNVMYWYQQKSSQAPKLLFHYYDKDFNNEADTPDNFQSRRPNTSFCFLDIRSPGLGDTAMYLCATSRDRGGNSPLHFGNGTRLTVT.

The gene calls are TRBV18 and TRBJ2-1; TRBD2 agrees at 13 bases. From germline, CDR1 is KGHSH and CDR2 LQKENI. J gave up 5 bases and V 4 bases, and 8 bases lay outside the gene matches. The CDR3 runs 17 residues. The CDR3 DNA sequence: TGTGCCAGCTCACGGACTAGCGGGGGCCACGGGGACAATGAGCAGTTCTTC. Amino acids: CASSRTSGGHGDNEQFF.

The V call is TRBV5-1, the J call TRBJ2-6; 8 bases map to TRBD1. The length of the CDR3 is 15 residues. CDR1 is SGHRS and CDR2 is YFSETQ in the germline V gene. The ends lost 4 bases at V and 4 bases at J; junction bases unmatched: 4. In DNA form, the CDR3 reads TGCGCCAGCAGCCGGGACAGGTTAGGGGCCAACGTCCTGACTTTC. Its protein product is CASSRDRLGANVLTF.

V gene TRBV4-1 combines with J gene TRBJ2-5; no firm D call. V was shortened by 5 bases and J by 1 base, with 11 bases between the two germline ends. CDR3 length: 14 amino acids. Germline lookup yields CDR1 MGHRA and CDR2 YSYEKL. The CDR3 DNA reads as TGCGCCAGCAGCAAACAGCCAGTCCAAGAGACCCAGTACTTC. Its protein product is CASSKQPVQETQYF.

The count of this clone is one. CDR3 in DNA: TGTGCCAGCAGCGTAGGCGGTAGCGGGGAGCAGTACTTC. Translated, it gives CASSVGGSGEQYF. The V call is TRBV9, the J call TRBJ2-5; 8 positions match TRBD2. This CDR3 comprises 13 residues. Germline trimming cut 0 bases from V and 11 bases from J; bases unmatched to any gene: 6. Germline-derived CDR1 and CDR2 are SGDLS and YYNGEE.

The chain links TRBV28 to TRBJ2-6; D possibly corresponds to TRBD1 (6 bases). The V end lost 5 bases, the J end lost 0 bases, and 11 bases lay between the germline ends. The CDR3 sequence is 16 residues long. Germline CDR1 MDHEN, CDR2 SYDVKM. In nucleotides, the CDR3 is TGTGCCAGCAGTCCAGACAGGTCCTCTGGGGCCAACGTCCTGACTTTC. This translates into CASSPDRSSGANVLTF.

CDR3 sequence reads: CASSQGLVLDSYEQYF. The DNA of the CDR3 is TGCGCCAGCAGCCAAGGCCTTGTCTTAGACTCCTACGAGCAGTACTTC. The chain couples TRBV4-1 to TRBJ2-7; no firm D call. Germline V gene sequence: CDR1 MGHRA, CDR2 YSYEKL. The V end lost 1 base, the J end lost 0 bases, and 13 bases lay between the germline ends. The CDR3 covers 16 residues.

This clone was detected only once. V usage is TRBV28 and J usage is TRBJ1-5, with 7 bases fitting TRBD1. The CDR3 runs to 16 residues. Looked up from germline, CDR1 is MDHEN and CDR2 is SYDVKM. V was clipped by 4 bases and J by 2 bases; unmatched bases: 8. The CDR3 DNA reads TGTGCCAGCAGTTCCCCTACAGGGGTGGGCAATCAGCCCCAGCATTTT. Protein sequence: CASSSPTGVGNQPQHF.

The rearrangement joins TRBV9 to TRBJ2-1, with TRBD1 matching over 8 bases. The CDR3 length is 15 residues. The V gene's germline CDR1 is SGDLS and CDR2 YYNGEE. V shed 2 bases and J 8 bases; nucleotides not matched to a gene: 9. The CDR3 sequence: CASSVMQGAIDEQFF. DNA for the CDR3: TGTGCCAGCAGCGTTATGCAGGGGGCAATTGATGAGCAGTTCTTC.

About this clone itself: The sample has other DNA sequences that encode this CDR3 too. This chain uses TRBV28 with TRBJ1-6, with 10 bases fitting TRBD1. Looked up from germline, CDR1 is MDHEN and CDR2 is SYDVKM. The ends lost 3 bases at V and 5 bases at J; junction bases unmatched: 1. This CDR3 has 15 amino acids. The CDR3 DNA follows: TGTGCCAGCAGTTTGGGACAGGGGAATAATTCACCCCTCCACTTT. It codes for CASSLGQGNNSPLHF.

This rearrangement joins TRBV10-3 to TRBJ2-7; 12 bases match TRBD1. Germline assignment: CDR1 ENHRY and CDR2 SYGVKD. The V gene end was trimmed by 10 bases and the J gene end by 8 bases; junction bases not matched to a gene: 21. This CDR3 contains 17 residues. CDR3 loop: CATSGTGGADNPTKQYF. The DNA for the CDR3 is TGTGCCACCTCCGGGACAGGGGGCGCAGACAACCCTACGAAGCAGTACTTC.

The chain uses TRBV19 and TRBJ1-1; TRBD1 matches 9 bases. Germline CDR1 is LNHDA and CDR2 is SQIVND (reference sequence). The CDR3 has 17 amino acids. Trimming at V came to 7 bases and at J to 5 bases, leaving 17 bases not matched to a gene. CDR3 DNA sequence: TGTGCCAGTACAACCCATCCCGGCGGGGGACAGGGAACTGAAGCTTTCTTT. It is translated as CASTTHPGGGQGTEAFF. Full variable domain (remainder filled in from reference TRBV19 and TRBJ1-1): DGGITQSPKYLFRKEGQNVTLSCEQNLNHDAMYWYRQDPGQGLRLIYYSQIVNDFQKGDIAEGYSVSREKKESFPLTVTSAQKNPTAFYLCASTTHPGGGQGTEAFFGQGTRLTVV.

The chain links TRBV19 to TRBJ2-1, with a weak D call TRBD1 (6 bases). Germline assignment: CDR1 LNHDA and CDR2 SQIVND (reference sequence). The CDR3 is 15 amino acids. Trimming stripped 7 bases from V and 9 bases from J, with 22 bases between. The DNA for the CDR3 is TGTGCCAGTAAACCCACAGCGGCAGCCAGGGGTGAGCAGTTCTTC. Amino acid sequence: CASKPTAAARGEQFF.

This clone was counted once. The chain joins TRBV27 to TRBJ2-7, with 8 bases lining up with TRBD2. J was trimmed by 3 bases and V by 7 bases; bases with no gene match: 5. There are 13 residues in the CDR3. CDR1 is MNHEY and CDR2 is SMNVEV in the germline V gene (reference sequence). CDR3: CASNTREGYEQYF. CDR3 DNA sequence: TGTGCCAGCAACACCCGGGAGGGCTACGAGCAGTACTTC.

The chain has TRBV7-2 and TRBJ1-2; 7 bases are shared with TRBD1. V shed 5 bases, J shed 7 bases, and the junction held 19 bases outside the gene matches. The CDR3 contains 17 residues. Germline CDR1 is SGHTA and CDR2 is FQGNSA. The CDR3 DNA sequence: TGTGCCAGCAGCGTGCAGGGGGACCGATACCCACCCCGTGGCTACACCTTC. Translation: CASSVQGDRYPPRGYTF. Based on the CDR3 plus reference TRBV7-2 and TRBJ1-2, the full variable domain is GAGVSQSPSNKVTEKGKDVELRCDPISGHTALYWYRQSLGQGLEFLIYFQGNSAPDKSGLPSDRFSAERTGGSVSTLTIQRTQQEDSAVYLCASSVQGDRYPPRGYTFGSGTRLTVV.

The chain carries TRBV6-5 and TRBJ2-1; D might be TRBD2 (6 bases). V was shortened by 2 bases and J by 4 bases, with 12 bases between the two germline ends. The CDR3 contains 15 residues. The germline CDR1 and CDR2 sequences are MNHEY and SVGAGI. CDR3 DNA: TGTGCCAGCAGTTACGCGTCGGGGGATTACAATGAGCAGTTCTTC. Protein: CASSYASGDYNEQFF.

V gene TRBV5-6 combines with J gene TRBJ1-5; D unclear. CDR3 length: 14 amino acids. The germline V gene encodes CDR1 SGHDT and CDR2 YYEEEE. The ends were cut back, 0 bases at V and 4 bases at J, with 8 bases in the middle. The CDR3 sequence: CASSLASGNQPQHF. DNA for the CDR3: TGTGCCAGCAGCTTGGCCAGCGGGAATCAGCCCCAGCATTTT.

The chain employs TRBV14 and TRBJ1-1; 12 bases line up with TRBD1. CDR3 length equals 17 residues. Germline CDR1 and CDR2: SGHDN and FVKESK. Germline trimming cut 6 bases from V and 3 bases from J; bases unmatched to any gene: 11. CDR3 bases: TGTGCCAGCAGTCGCATCCGGGACAGGGGGCTTGACACTGAAGCTTTCTTT. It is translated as CASSRIRDRGLDTEAFF.

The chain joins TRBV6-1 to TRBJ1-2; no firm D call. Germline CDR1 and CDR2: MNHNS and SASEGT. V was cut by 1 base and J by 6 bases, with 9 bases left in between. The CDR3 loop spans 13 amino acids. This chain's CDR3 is CASSEVSGHGYTF. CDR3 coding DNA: TGTGCCAGCAGTGAAGTTTCTGGCCATGGCTACACCTTC.

This CDR3 reads CASSPSGGKTGELFF. CDR3 bases: TGCGCCAGCAGCCCCAGCGGGGGGAAGACCGGGGAGCTGTTTTTT. The chain has TRBV4-1 and TRBJ2-2, with TRBD2 identical over 9 bases. Germline loops: CDR1 MGHRA, CDR2 YSYEKL. CDR3 size: 15 residues. Trimming removed 4 bases from V and 5 bases from J; junction bases left unmatched: 5.

DNA of the CDR3: TGTGCCAGCAGGGGGCAAAACACCGGGGAGCTGTTTTTT. Protein: CASRGQNTGELFF. V gene TRBV25-1 combines with J gene TRBJ2-2; maybe TRBD1 (5 bases). The CDR3 is 13 amino acids. Looked up from germline, CDR1 is MGHDK and CDR2 is SYGVNS. Trimming pared 6 bases from V and 2 bases from J, leaving 7 bases between.